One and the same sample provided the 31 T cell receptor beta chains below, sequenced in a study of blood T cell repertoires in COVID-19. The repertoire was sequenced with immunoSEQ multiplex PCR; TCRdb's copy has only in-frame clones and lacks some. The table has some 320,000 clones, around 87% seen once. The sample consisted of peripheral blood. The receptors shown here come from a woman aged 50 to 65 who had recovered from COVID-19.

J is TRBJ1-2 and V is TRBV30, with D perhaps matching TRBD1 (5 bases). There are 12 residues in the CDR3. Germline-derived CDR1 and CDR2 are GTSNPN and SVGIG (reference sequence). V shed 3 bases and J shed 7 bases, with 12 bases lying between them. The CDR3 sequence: CAWSLGGSGYTF. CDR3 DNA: TGTGCCTGGAGCCTGGGGGGAAGTGGCTACACCTTC.

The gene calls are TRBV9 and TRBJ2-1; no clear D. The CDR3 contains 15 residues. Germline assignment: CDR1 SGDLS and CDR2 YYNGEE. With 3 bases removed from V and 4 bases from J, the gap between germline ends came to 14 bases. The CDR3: CASSGPAGTYNEQFF. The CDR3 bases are TGTGCCAGCAGCGGGCCCGCAGGTACTTACAATGAGCAGTTCTTC.

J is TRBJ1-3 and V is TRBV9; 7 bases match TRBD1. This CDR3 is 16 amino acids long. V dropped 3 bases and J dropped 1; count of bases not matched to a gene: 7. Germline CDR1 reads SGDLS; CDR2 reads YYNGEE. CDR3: CASSGRPRGSGNTIYF. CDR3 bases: TGTGCCAGCAGCGGTCGCCCCAGGGGGTCTGGAAACACCATATATTTT.

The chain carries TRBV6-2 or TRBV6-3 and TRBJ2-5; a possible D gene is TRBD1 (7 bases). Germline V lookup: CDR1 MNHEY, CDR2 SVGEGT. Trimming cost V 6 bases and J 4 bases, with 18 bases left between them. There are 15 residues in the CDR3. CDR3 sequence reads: CASSPPRGRGETQYF. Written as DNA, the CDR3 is TGTGCCAGCAGCCCACCGAGGGGGCGGGGAGAGACCCAGTACTTC.

The CDR3 reads CASSPSGTSTGELFF. CDR3 nucleotides: TGTGCCAGCAGCCCATCCGGGACTAGCACCGGGGAGCTGTTTTTT. J is TRBJ2-2 and V is TRBV9, with 8 bases lining up with TRBD2. Per the germline V gene, CDR1 is SGDLS and CDR2 is YYNGEE. The CDR3 contains 15 residues. V lost 4 bases, J lost 4 bases, and 6 bases stayed unmatched.

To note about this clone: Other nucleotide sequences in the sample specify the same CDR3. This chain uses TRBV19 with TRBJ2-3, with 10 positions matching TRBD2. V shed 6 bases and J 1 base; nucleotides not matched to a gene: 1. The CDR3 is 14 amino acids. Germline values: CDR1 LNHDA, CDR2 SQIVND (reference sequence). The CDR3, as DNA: TGTGCCAGTAGCCTAGCGGGAGGCACAGATACGCAGTATTTT. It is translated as CASSLAGGTDTQYF.

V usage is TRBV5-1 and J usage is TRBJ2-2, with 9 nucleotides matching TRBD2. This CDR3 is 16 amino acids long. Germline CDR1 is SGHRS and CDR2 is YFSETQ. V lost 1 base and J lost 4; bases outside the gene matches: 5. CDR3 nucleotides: TGCGCCAGCAGCTTGCGACTAGCGGAGATCACCGGGGAGCTGTTTTTT. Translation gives CASSLRLAEITGELFF.

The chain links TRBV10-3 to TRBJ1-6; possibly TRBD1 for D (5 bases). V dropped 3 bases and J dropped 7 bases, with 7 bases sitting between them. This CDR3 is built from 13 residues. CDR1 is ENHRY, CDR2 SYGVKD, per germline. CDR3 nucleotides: TGTGCCATCAGTGAAGGGGTCAATTCACCCCTCCACTTT. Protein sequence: CAISEGVNSPLHF.

The CDR3 coding sequence is TGCGCCAGCAGCCAAACTACAGGGGTTCGGGTCTATGGCTACACCTTC. Encoded protein: CASSQTTGVRVYGYTF. V gene TRBV4-1 combines with J gene TRBJ1-2; 7 positions match TRBD1. Per germline, CDR1 MGHRA and CDR2 YSYEKL. V dropped 2 bases and J dropped 4; count of bases not matched to a gene: 10. CDR3 length equals 16 residues.

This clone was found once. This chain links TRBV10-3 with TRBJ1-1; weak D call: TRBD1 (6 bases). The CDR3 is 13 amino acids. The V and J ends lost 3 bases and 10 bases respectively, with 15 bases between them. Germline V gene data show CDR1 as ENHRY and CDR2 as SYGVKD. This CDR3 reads CAISEGDNWGAFF. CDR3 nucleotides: TGTGCCATCAGTGAAGGGGACAACTGGGGAGCTTTCTTT.

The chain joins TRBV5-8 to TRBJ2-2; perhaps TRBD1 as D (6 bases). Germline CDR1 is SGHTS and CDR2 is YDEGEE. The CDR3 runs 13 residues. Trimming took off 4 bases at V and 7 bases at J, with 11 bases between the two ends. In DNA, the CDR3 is TGTGCCAGCAGCCCGACAGGCCTCGGGGAGCTGTTTTTT. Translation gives CASSPTGLGELFF. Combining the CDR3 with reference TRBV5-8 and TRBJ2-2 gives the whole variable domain EAGVTQSPTHLIKTRGQQATLRCSPISGHTSVYWYQQALGLGLQFLLWYDEGEERNRGNFPPRFSGRQFPNYSSELNVNALELEDSALYLCASSPTGLGELFFGEGSRLTVL.

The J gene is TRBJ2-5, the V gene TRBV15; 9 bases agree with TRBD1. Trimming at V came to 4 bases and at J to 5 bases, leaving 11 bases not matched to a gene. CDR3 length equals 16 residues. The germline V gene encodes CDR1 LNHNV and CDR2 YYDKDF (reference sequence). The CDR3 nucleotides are TGTGCCACCAGCAAGTCCGGGACAGGGCCGTTGGAGACCCAGTACTTC. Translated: CATSKSGTGPLETQYF.

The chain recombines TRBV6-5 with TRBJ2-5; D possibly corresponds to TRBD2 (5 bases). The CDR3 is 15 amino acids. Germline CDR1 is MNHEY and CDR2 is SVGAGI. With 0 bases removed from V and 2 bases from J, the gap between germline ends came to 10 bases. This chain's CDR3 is CASSYSPGIQETQYF. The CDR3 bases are TGTGCCAGCAGTTACTCGCCGGGGATACAAGAGACCCAGTACTTC.

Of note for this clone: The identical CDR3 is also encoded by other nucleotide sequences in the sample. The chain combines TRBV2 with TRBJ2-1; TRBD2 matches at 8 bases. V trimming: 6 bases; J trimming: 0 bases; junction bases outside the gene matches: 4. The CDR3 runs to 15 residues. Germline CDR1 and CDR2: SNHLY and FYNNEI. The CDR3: CASRKSGSSYNEQFF. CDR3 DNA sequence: TGTGCCAGCAGAAAAAGCGGGAGCTCCTACAATGAGCAGTTCTTC.

CDR3 sequence reads: CASSNPETGEDEQYF. The DNA of the CDR3 is TGTGCCAGCAGCAACCCGGAGACAGGGGAAGATGAGCAGTACTTC. The chain is built from TRBV11-3 and TRBJ2-7; 8 nucleotides line up with TRBD1. This CDR3 comprises 15 residues. The germline gives CDR1 SGHNT, CDR2 YENEEA. J was trimmed by 7 bases and V by 5 bases; bases with no gene match: 13.

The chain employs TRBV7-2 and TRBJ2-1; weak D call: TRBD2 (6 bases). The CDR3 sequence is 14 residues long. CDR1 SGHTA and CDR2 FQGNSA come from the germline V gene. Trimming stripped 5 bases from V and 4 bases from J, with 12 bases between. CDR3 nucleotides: TGTGCCAGCAGCCGCCCGGGAGTATACAATGAGCAGTTCTTC. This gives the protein CASSRPGVYNEQFF.

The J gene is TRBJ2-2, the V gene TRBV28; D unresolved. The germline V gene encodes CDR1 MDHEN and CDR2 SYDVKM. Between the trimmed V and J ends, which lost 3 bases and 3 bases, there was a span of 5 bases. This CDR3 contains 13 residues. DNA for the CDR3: TGTGCCAGCAGTTTGACTTACACCGGGGAGCTGTTTTTT. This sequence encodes CASSLTYTGELFF.

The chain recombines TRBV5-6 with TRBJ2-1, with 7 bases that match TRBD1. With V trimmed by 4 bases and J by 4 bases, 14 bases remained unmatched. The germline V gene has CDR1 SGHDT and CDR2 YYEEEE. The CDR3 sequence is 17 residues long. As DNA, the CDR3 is TGTGCCAGCAGCCCAGACAGGGCATCAATCCCATACAATGAGCAGTTCTTC. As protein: CASSPDRASIPYNEQFF.

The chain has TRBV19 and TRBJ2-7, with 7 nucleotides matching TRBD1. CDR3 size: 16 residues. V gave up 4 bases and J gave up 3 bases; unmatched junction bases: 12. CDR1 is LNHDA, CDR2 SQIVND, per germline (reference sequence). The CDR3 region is CASSTTRQGNVYEQYF. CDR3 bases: TGTGCCAGTAGTACTACCCGACAGGGTAATGTCTACGAGCAGTACTTC. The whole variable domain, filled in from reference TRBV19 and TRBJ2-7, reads DGGITQSPKYLFRKEGQNVTLSCEQNLNHDAMYWYRQDPGQGLRLIYYSQIVNDFQKGDIAEGYSVSREKKESFPLTVTSAQKNPTAFYLCASSTTRQGNVYEQYFGPGTRLTVT.

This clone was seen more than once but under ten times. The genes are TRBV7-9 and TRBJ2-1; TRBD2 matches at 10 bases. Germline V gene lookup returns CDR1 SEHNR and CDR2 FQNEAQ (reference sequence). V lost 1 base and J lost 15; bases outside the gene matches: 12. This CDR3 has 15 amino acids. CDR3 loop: CASSLVLAGGPERFF. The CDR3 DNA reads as TGTGCCAGCAGCTTAGTGTTAGCGGGGGGCCCTGAACGGTTCTTC.

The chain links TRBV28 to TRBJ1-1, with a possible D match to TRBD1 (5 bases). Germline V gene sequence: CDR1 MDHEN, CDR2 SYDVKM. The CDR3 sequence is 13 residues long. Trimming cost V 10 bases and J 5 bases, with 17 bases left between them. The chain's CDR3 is CAIRPRVRTEAFF. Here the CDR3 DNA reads TGTGCCATTAGACCCAGGGTAAGGACTGAAGCTTTCTTT.

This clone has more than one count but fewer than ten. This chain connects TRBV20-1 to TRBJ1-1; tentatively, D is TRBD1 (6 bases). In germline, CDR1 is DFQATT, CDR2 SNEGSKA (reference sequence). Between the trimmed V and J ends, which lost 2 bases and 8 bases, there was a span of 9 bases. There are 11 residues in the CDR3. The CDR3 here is CSARTGREAFF. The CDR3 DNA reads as TGCAGTGCTAGAACAGGGCGAGAAGCTTTCTTT.

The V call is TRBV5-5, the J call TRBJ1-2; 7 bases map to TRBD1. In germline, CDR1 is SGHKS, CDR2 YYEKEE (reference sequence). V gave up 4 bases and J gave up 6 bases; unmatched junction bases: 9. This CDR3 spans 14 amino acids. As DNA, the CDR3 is TGTGCCAGCAGCACGTCCGGGACAGACCATGGCTACACCTTC. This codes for CASSTSGTDHGYTF.

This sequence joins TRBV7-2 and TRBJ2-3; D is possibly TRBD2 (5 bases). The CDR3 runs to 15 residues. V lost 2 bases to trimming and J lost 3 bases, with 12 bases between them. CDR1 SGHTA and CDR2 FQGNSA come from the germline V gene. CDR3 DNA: TGTGCCAGCAGCTTATTTAGTTCGGGAACAGATACGCAGTATTTT. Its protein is CASSLFSSGTDTQYF.

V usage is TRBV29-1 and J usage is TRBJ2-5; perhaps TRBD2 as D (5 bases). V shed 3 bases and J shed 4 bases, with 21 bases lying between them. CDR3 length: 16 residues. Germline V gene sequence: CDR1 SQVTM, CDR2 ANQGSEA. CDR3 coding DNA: TGCAGCGTTGATGATAGGAACGTGGCGGGCAGAGAGACCCAGTACTTC. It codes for CSVDDRNVAGRETQYF.

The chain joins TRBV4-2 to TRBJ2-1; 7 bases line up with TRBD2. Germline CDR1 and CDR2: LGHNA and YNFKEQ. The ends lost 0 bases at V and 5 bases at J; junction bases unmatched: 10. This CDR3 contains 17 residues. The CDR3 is CASSQDWGGRGNNEQFF. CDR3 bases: TGTGCCAGCAGCCAAGATTGGGGCGGGAGAGGTAACAATGAGCAGTTCTTC.

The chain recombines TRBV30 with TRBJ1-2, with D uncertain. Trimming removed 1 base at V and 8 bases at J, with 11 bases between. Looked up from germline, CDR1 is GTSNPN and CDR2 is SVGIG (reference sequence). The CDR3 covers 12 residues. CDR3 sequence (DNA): TGTGCCTGGAGTGATCAGGATGCGGGCTACACCTTC. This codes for CAWSDQDAGYTF.

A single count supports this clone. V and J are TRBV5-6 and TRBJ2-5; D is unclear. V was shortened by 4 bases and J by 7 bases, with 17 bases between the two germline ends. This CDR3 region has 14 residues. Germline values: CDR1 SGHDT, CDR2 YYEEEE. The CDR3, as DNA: TGTGCCAGCAGCCAGACAAGACGGTTGGGGACCCAGTACTTC. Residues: CASSQTRRLGTQYF.

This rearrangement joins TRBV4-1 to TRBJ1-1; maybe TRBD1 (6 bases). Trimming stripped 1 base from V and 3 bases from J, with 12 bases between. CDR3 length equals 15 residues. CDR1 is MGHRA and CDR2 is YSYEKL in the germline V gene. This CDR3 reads CASSQGAGADTEAFF. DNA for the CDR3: TGCGCCAGCAGCCAAGGGGCGGGGGCGGACACTGAAGCTTTCTTT.

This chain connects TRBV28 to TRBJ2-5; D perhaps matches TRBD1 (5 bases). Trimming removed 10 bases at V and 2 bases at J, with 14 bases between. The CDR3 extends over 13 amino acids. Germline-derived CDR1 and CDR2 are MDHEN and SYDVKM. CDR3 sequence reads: CATPMGQQETQYF. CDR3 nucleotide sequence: TGTGCCACTCCAATGGGGCAGCAAGAGACCCAGTACTTC.

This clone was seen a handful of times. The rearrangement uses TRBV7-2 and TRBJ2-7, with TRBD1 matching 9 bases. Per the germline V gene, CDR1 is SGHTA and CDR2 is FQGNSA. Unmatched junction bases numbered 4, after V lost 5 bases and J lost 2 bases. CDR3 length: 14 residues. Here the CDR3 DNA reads TGTGCCAGCAGCCCCGGGACAGGGACCTACGAGCAGTACTTC. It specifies CASSPGTGTYEQYF.